This T cell receptor beta chain appears in the sequencing data of a study of prognosis after radiotherapy for stage I lung cancer. Findings and caveats of the study: The question of whether the expanded TCR clones were tumor-specific was not determined.

Germline assignment: CDR1 GTSNPN and CDR2 SVGIG (reference sequence). The CDR3 totals 14 residues. The V gene lost 0 bases and the J gene lost 3 bases, with 11 bases spanning the gap. Genomic DNA was subjected to two-round multiplex PCR for amplification of TCR beta CDR3. First-round PCR used primers specific to each TRBV and TRBJ gene. A second round of PCR was carried out using universal primers. Using its own MiXCR run on the multiplex PCR reads, TCRdb lists one record per CDR3 protein. The sample carries 15,000 to 20,000 distinct CDR3 sequences, approximately 25% recorded once. This clonotype showed up many times. Its target is not known. The patients, who had no history of other malignancies and had received no prior chemotherapy or radiotherapy, were all found to be node-negative on CT and PET/CT.

The sequencing here drew on PBMCs, taken before or after stereotactic body radiation therapy (not recorded which). V and J are TRBV30 and TRBJ1-1; tentatively, D is TRBD1 (5 bases). The clonotype was recovered from a donor aged 50 or older with non-small cell lung cancer. CDR3 sequence reads: CAWSVRVGDTEAFF. Here the CDR3 DNA reads TGTGCCTGGAGTGTCAGGGTCGGAGACACTGAAGCTTTCTTT.